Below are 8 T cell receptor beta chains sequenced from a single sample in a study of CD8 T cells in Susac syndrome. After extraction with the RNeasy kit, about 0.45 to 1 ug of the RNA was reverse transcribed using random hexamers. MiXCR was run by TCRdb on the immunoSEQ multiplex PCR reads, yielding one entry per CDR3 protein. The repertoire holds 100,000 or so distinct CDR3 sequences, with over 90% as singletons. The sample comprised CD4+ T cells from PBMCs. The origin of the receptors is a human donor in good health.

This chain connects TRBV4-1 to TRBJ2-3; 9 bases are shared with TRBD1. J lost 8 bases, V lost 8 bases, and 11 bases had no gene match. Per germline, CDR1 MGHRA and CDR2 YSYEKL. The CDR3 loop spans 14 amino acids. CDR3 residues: CASARDRELGTQYF. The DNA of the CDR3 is TGCGCCAGCGCCCGGGACAGGGAGCTCGGTACGCAGTATTTT.

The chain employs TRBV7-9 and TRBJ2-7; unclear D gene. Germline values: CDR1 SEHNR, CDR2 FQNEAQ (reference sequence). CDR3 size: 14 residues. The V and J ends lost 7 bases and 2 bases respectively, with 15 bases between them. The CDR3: CASNKPTTPYEQYF. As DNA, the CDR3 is TGTGCCAGCAACAAACCCACTACGCCCTACGAGCAGTACTTC.

The CDR3 DNA is TGTGCCAGCAGCCAAGAACTGACAGTCTCCGACTATGGCTACACCTTC. This translates into CASSQELTVSDYGYTF. The chain uses TRBV4-2 and TRBJ1-2, with TRBD1 as a possible D gene (5 bases). V was cut by 0 bases and J by 3 bases, with 14 bases left in between. Germline V gene data show CDR1 as LGHNA and CDR2 as YNFKEQ. The CDR3 has 16 residues.

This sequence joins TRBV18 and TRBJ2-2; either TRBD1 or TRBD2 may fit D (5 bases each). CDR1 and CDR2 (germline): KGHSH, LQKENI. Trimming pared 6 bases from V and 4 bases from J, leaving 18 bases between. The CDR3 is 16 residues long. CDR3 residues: CASSATPGRSTGELFF. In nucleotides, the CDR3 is TGTGCCAGCTCGGCTACACCGGGACGTAGCACCGGGGAGCTGTTTTTT. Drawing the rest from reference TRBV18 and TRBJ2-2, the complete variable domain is NAGVMQNPRHLVRRRGQEARLRCSPMKGHSHVYWYRQLPEEGLKFMVYLQKENIIDESGMPKERFSAEFPKEGPSILRIQQVVRGDSAAYFCASSATPGRSTGELFFGEGSRLTVL.

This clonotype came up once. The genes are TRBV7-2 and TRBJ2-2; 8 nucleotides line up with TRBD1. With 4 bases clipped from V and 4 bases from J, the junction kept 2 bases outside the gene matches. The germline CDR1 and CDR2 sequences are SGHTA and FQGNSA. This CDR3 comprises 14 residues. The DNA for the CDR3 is TGTGCCAGCAGCTCGGGACAGGCCACCGGGGAGCTGTTTTTT. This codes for CASSSGQATGELFF.

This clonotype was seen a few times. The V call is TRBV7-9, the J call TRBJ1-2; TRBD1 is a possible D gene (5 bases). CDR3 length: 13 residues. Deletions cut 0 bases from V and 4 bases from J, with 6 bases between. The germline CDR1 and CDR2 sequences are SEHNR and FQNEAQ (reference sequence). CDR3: CASSLAGTYGYTF. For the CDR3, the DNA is TGTGCCAGCAGCTTAGCGGGGACCTATGGCTACACCTTC.

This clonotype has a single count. The CDR3 loop reads CSAGETQYF. The CDR3 nucleotides read TGCAGTGCCGGGGAGACCCAGTACTTC. The rearrangement uses TRBV20-1 and TRBJ2-5; D gene uncertain. CDR1 DFQATT and CDR2 SNEGSKA come from the germline V gene (reference sequence). Trimming pared 6 bases from V and 5 bases from J, leaving 4 bases between. CDR3 length: 9 residues.

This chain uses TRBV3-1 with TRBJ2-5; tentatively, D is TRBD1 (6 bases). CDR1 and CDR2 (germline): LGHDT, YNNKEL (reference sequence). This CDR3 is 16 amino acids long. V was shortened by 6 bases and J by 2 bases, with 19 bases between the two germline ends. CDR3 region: CASRLGQFNGQETQYF. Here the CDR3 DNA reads TGTGCCAGCAGGCTCGGACAGTTTAACGGACAAGAGACCCAGTACTTC.